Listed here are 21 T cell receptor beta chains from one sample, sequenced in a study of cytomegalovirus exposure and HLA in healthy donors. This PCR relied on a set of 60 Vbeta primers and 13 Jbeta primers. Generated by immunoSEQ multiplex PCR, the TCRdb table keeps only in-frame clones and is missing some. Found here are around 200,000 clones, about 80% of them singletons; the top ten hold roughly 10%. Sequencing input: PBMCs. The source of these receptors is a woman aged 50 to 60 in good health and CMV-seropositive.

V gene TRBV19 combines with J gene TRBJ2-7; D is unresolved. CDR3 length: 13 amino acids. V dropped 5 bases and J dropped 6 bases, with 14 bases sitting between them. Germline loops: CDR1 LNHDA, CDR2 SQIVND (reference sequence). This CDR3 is CASSLRLESEQYF. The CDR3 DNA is TGTGCCAGTAGTTTACGACTGGAGTCCGAGCAGTACTTC.

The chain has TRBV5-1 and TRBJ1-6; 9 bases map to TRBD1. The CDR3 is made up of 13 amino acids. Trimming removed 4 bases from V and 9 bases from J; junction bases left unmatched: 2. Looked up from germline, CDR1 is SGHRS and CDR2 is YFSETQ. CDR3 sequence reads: CASSGQGSSPLHF. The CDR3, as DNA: TGCGCCAGCAGCGGACAGGGGTCTTCACCCCTCCACTTT.

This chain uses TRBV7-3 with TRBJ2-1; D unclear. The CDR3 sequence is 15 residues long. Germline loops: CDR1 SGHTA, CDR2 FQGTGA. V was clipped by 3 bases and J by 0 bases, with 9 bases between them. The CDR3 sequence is CASSFLPFSYNEQFF. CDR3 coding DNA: TGTGCCAGCAGCTTTCTCCCCTTCTCCTACAATGAGCAGTTCTTC. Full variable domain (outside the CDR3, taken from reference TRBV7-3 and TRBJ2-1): GAGVSQTPSNKVTEKGKYVELRCDPISGHTALYWYRQSLGQGPEFLIYFQGTGAADDSGLPNDRFFAVRPEGSVSTLKIQRTERGDSAVYLCASSFLPFSYNEQFFGPGTRLTVL.

CDR3 residues: CASSHISTGELFF. CDR3 bases: TGTGCCAGCAGCCACATCAGCACCGGGGAGCTGTTTTTT. The chain has TRBV6-5 and TRBJ2-2, with D uncertain. Germline V gene data show CDR1 as MNHEY and CDR2 as SVGAGI. The CDR3 is made up of 13 amino acids. The V gene lost 6 bases and the J gene lost 4 bases, with 9 bases spanning the gap.

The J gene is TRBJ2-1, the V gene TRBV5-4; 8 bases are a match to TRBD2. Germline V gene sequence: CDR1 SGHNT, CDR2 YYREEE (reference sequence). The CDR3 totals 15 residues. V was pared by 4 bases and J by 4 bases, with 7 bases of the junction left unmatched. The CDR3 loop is CASSPRGGVYNEQFF. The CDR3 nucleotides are TGTGCCAGCAGCCCCCGGGGGGGGGTATACAATGAGCAGTTCTTC. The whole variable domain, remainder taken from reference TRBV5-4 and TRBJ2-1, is ETGVTQSPTHLIKTRGQQVTLRCSSQSGHNTVSWYQQALGQGPQFIFQYYREEENGRGNFPPRFSGLQFPNYSSELNVNALELDDSALYLCASSPRGGVYNEQFFGPGTRLTVL.

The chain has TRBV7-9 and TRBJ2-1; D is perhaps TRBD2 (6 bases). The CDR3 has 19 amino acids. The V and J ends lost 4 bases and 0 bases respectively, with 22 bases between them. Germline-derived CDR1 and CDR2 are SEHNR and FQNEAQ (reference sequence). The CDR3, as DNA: TGTGCCAGCAGCTCCCCGAAGGATACCGCGGGGACCTCCTACAATGAGCAGTTCTTC. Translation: CASSSPKDTAGTSYNEQFF.

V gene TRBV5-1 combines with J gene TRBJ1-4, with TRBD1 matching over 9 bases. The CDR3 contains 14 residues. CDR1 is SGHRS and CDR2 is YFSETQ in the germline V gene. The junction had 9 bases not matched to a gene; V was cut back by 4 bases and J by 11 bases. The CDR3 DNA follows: TGCGCCAGCAGCCTCGGACAGGGGAAGAGGAAACTGTTTTTT. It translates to CASSLGQGKRKLFF.

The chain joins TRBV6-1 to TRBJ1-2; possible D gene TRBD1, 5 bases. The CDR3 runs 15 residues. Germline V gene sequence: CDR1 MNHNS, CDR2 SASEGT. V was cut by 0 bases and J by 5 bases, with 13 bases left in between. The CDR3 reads CASSEALTGEYGYTF. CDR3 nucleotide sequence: TGTGCCAGCAGTGAAGCGCTGACGGGGGAGTATGGCTACACCTTC.

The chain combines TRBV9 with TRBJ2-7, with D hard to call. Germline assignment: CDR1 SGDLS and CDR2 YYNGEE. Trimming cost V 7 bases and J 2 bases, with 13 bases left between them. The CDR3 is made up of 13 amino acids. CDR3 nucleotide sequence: TGTGCCAGCTCGAGGAGCGAGCCCTACGAGCAGTACTTC. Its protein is CASSRSEPYEQYF.

For the CDR3, the DNA is TGTGCCAGCAGCTTAGGGCTAGCGGGGGGAGGCAATGAGCAGTTCTTC. This gives the protein CASSLGLAGGGNEQFF. This chain connects TRBV7-7 to TRBJ2-1, with TRBD2 matching 11 bases. Germline loops: CDR1 SSHAT, CDR2 FNYEAQ (reference sequence). V was clipped by 1 base and J by 6 bases; unmatched bases: 5. The CDR3 has 16 amino acids.

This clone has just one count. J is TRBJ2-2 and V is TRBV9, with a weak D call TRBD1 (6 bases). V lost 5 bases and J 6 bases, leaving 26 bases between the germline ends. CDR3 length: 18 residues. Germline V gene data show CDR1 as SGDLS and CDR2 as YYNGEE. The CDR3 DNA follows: TGTGCCAGCAGTCCCACTCCCCCGGGACAAGGAAGCTCCGGGGAGCTGTTTTTT. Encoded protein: CASSPTPPGQGSSGELFF.

CDR3 bases: TGTGCCAGCTCACTTCTCAAACAGGGGACGAACACTGAAGCTTTCTTT. Its translation: CASSLLKQGTNTEAFF. V gene TRBV18 combines with J gene TRBJ1-1, with TRBD1 identical over 7 bases. Germline trimming cut 4 bases from V and 1 base from J; bases unmatched to any gene: 9. This CDR3 has 16 amino acids. The V gene's germline CDR1 is KGHSH and CDR2 LQKENI.

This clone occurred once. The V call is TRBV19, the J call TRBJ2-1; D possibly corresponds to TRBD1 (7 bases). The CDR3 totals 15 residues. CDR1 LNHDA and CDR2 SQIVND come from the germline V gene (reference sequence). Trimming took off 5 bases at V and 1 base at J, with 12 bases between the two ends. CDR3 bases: TGTGCCAGTAGTCGTCAGGGGGGTTCCTACAATGAGCAGTTCTTC. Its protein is CASSRQGGSYNEQFF.

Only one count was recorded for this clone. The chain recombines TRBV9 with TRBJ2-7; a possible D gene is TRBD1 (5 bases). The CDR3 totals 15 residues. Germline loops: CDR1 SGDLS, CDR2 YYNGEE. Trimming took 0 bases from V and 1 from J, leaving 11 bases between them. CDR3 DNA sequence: TGTGCCAGCAGCGTAGCGGACAAGGAATCCTACGAGCAGTACTTC. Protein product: CASSVADKESYEQYF.

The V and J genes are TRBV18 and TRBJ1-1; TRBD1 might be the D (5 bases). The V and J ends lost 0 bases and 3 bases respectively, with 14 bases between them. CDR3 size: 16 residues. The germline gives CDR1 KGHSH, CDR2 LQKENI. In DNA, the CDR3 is TGTGCCAGCTCACCACCTGGGGGGTTCGGGTACACTGAAGCTTTCTTT. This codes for CASSPPGGFGYTEAFF.

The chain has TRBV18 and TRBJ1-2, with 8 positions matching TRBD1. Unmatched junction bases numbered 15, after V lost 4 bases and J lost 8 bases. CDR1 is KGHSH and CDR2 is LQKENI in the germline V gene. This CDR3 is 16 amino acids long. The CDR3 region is CASSQTRGDRRSGYTF. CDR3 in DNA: TGTGCCAGCTCACAAACCAGGGGGGACAGGCGATCCGGCTACACCTTC.

In nucleotides, the CDR3 is TGTGCCAGCACTTTTTTATGGCCAGTAGGCTACACCTTC. It translates to CASTFLWPVGYTF. The chain couples TRBV28 to TRBJ1-2; D is unclear. Germline assignment: CDR1 MDHEN and CDR2 SYDVKM. The CDR3 runs 13 residues. V dropped 7 bases and J dropped 8 bases, with 17 bases sitting between them.

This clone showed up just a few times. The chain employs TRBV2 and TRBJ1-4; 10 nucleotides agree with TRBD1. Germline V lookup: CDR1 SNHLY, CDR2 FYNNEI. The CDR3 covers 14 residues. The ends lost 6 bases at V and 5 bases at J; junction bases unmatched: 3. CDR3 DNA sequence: TGTGCCAGCAGCCGGGACAGGGGCAATGAAAAACTGTTTTTT. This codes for CASSRDRGNEKLFF.

In nucleotides, the CDR3 is TGCGCCAGCAGCTTGGTAGCAACTAATGAAAAACTGTTTTTT. Residues: CASSLVATNEKLFF. The rearrangement joins TRBV5-1 to TRBJ1-4; no clear D. The CDR3 has 14 residues. Germline V gene lookup returns CDR1 SGHRS and CDR2 YFSETQ. The ends were cut back, 0 bases at V and 0 bases at J, with 3 bases in the middle.

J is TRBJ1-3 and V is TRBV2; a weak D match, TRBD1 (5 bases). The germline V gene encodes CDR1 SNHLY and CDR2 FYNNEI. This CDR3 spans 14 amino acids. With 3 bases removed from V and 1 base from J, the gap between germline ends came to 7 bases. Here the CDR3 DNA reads TGTGCCAGCAGTGAGCGGACATCTGGAAACACCATATATTTT. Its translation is CASSERTSGNTIYF.

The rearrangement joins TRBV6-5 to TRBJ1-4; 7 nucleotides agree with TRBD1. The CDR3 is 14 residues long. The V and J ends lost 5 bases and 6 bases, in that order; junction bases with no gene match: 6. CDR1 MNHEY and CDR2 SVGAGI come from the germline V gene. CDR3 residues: CASSIDREDEKLFF. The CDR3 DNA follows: TGTGCCAGCAGTATCGACAGGGAGGATGAAAAACTGTTTTTT.